The following is a T cell receptor (beta chain) sequence with its context. The antigen remains undetermined. TCRdb used MiXCR to reprocess the RT-PCR reads, holding one entry per CDR3 protein. The sample has under 750,000 distinct CDR3 sequences; roughly 10% are singletons. The sample belongs to a study of response to subunit inactivated influenza vaccine. General observations from the study: T cells newly recruited by each seasonal influenza vaccination are few, the authors suggested.

This CDR3 spans 13 amino acids. Trimming left V 2 bases short and J 4 bases short, with 7 bases between. The origin of this receptor is a man aged 50 to 59 who received an inactivated influenza vaccine. This material consisted of PBMCs from blood, taken on the day of vaccination. V and J are TRBV12-3 or TRBV12-4 and TRBJ2-3; D call uncertain. The CDR3 DNA is TGTGCCAGCAGTTTATCGGGTTCAGATACGCAGTATTTT. Translated: CASSLSGSDTQYF.